A selection of T cell receptor beta chains follows, all from one sample in a study of blood T cell repertoires in COVID-19. Using immunoSEQ multiplex PCR, the repertoire was profiled, and TCRdb retains in-frame clones only, with some absent. The sample lists some 62,000 clones, under 80% seen once, with approximately 5.3% in the top ten. The sequenced sample consisted of peripheral blood. These receptors all stem from a human donor in a cohort sampled during active COVID-19. The CDR3 runs from the conserved cysteine through the conserved F or W. A D gene is named only where the DNA matches it firmly. Clone sizes are given selectively: once, few, many, or a class where the clone is expanded.

TRBV27	.	TRBJ1-2	.	TGTGCCAGCAGTTTTTGGGGTGGGAGGGATGGCTACACCTTC	CASSFWGGRDGYTF
TRBV9	TRBD2	TRBJ2-2	few	TGTGCCAGCAGCGTCAGAGCGGGGGGTAACACCGGGGAGCTGTTTTTT	CASSVRAGGNTGELFF
TRBV30	.	TRBJ1-2	.	TGTGCCTGGAGTCTTTCGGGGGGCAGGAGCTATGGCTACACCTTC	CAWSLSGGRSYGYTF
TRBV7-6	TRBD1	TRBJ1-5	.	TGTGCCAGCAGCAGCGGGACAGGTAGCAATCAGCCCCAGCATTTT	CASSSGTGSNQPQHF
TRBV27	.	TRBJ2-3	.	TGTGCCAGCAGTTTACCCCCGGGGGCGGGGGCCCTAGATACGCAGTATTTT	CASSLPPGAGALDTQYF
TRBV5-1	.	TRBJ2-1	once	TGCGCCAGCAGCTTGCTTCCAGGGCTCTACAATGAGCAGTTCTTC	CASSLLPGLYNEQFF
TRBV11-2	TRBD1	TRBJ1-4	.	TGTGCCAGCAGCTCCATGACAGGGGCCCAAGGGAAAAAACTGTTTTTT	CASSSMTGAQGKKLFF
TRBV7-2	TRBD2	TRBJ2-1	.	TGTGCCAGCAGCTTATCTGCGGGGGTCGCCTACAATGAGCAGTTCTTC	CASSLSAGVAYNEQFF
TRBV7-2	TRBD1	TRBJ2-1	.	TGTGCCAGCAGCTTAGCGACAGGGGGATACAATGAGCAGTTCTTC	CASSLATGGYNEQFF
TRBV30	.	TRBJ2-2	.	TGTGCCTGGTCCTTTTTGGCCTCCACCGGGGAGCTGTTTTTT	CAWSFLASTGELFF
TRBV12-3/TRBV12-4	.	TRBJ1-1	few	TGTGCCAGCAACTACAGGGAAAACACTGAAGCTTTCTTT	CASNYRENTEAFF
TRBV5-1	TRBD2	TRBJ2-1	.	TGCGCCAGCAGTACCGGGACTAGCGGGGGCCCTTCCTACAATGAGCAGTTCTTC	CASSTGTSGGPSYNEQFF
TRBV7-9	.	TRBJ2-3	.	TGTGCCAGCAGCTTAACGCGGGGCCTAGATACGCAGTATTTT	CASSLTRGLDTQYF
TRBV29-1	TRBD2	TRBJ2-7	.	TGCAGCGTTGCCGCGGCAGGGAGGGGAAGCGAGCAGTACTTC	CSVAAAGRGSEQYF
TRBV30	TRBD2	TRBJ2-7	.	TGTGCCTGGAGTGTACTGGGGGGGTCGACCTACGAGCAGTACTTC	CAWSVLGGSTYEQYF
TRBV5-4	.	TRBJ1-2	medium-sized	TGTGCCAGCAGCCCAGGGGCCCAGTATGGCTACACCTTC	CASSPGAQYGYTF
TRBV30	.	TRBJ1-4	few	TGTGCCTGGAGTGTACGGCAGGGCGAAAAACTGTTTTTT	CAWSVRQGEKLFF
TRBV4-3	TRBD1	TRBJ2-3	.	TGCGCCAGCAGCCTCGGACAGGGGGGTATAGATACGCAGTATTTT	CASSLGQGGIDTQYF
TRBV4-1	.	TRBJ1-4	few	TGCGCCAGCAGCCACTTCGGGACTGCCCCTAATGAAAAACTGTTTTTT	CASSHFGTAPNEKLFF
TRBV25-1	TRBD2	TRBJ2-3	.	TGTGCCAGCAGTGCACTAGCGGGGGCCGTCACAGATACGCAGTATTTT	CASSALAGAVTDTQYF
TRBV11-2	.	TRBJ1-1	few	TGTGCCAGCAGCCGCGCGGGCACTGAAGCTTTCTTT	CASSRAGTEAFF
TRBV20-1	.	TRBJ2-5	.	TGCAGTGCTAGTGGGGGCCTCCAGAGGAAAGAGACCCAGTACTTC	CSASGGLQRKETQYF
TRBV7-6	TRBD2	TRBJ2-7	.	TGTGCCAGCAGCTTAACCGCTGGGACTAGCGGCGAGCAGTACTTC	CASSLTAGTSGEQYF
TRBV3-1/TRBV3-2	.	TRBJ2-1	.	TGTGCCAGCAGCCAAGATTTAGCGGAGGGTCGGGAGCAGTTCTTC	CASSQDLAEGREQFF
TRBV19	TRBD2	TRBJ2-1	.	TGTGCCAGTAGTCCAAGGACTAGCGGGGGGGCAGCCTACAATGAGCAGTTCTTC	CASSPRTSGGAAYNEQFF
TRBV5-1	TRBD2	TRBJ2-5	.	TGCGCCAGCAGCCCCCTTGTGGGGGGGGTTCAAGAGACCCAGTACTTC	CASSPLVGGVQETQYF
TRBV7-9	.	TRBJ1-2	.	TGTGCCAGCAGCCCTAATCCTCCTAACTATGGCTACACCTTC	CASSPNPPNYGYTF
TRBV30	TRBD2	TRBJ2-5	.	TGTGCCTGGAGTGTAGGACTAGAAGAGACCCAGTACTTC	CAWSVGLEETQYF
TRBV7-8	.	TRBJ2-2	.	TGTGCCAGCAGTCCTAGTTGGGGGGGCAACACCGGGGAGCTGTTTTTT	CASSPSWGGNTGELFF
TRBV6-5	.	TRBJ1-1	.	TGTGCCAGCACCTCTGGACTGGGGGCTTTCTTT	CASTSGLGAFF
TRBV14	TRBD2	TRBJ2-3	.	TGTGCCAGCAGCCAAGTCTGGACGGGGGGATCCTCAGATACGCAGTATTTT	CASSQVWTGGSSDTQYF
TRBV7-2	.	TRBJ2-1	.	TGTGCCAGCAGCCAGCAAAGGAGCTCCTACAATGAGCAGTTCTTC	CASSQQRSSYNEQFF
TRBV5-1	.	TRBJ1-3	.	TGCGCCAGCAGCTTGTGGGGCAGCTCTGGAAACACCATATATTTT	CASSLWGSSGNTIYF
TRBV7-2	TRBD1	TRBJ2-7	.	TGTGCCAGCAGCTCGACAGGGTTCACCTACGAGCAGTACTTC	CASSSTGFTYEQYF
TRBV6-5	TRBD2	TRBJ2-5	.	TGTGCCAGCAGTTACTTCGGGGGGGCCGGAGAGACCCAGTACTTC	CASSYFGGAGETQYF
TRBV9	.	TRBJ2-5	.	TGTGCCAGCAGCGTAGCTGACAGGCCCGCACAAGAGACCCAGTACTTC	CASSVADRPAQETQYF
TRBV28	TRBD1	TRBJ1-5	.	TGTGCCAGCAACCCCCGGACAGGGGGCCATAGCAATCAGCCCCAGCATTTT	CASNPRTGGHSNQPQHF
TRBV30	.	TRBJ1-4	.	TGTGCCTGGAGGGAAAGTGGGACGGGGGGAAAACTGTTTTTT	CAWRESGTGGKLFF
TRBV24-1	TRBD2	TRBJ2-5	.	TGTGCCACCAGTGATGGCAGTCAGGGAGGGGAGACCCAGTACTTC	CATSDGSQGGETQYF
TRBV28	TRBD2	TRBJ2-5	.	TGTGCCAGCAGTCGGAGCGGGGGGAAGGCCCAGTACTTC	CASSRSGGKAQYF
TRBV6-5	TRBD1	TRBJ1-1	.	TGTGCCAGCAGTCTGGACAGGGTCAACACTGAAGCTTTCTTT	CASSLDRVNTEAFF
TRBV7-8	.	TRBJ1-5	.	TGTGCCAGCAGCCCGGGAGTCGGTCGCGTGAGCAATCAGCCCCAGCATTTT	CASSPGVGRVSNQPQHF
TRBV19	.	TRBJ2-2	few	TGTGCCAGTAATTATGGGGGCCTAGGCACCGGGGAGCTGTTTTTT	CASNYGGLGTGELFF